What follows are 2 T cell receptor beta chains derived from one specimen sequenced in a study of T cells in Graves' hyperthyroidism and ophthalmopathy. The investigators amplified TCR beta CDR3 regions from RNA transcripts. HTBI primers were used for first-round RT-PCR of the TCR CDR3. TCRdb fed the multiplex PCR reads into MiXCR, producing one record per CDR3 protein. There are 660,000 or so distinct CDR3 sequences in the sample; less than 25% occur only once, and under 35% lies in the top ten. Sequencing was carried out using blood. These receptors all stem from a man aged 25 to 40 with Graves' ophthalmopathy.

The V gene is TRBV10-3, the J gene TRBJ2-1; possible D gene TRBD2, 6 bases. Germline-derived CDR1 and CDR2 are ENHRY and SYGVKD. The V end lost 8 bases, the J end lost 6 bases, and 23 bases lay between the germline ends. The length of the CDR3 is 16 residues. Written as DNA, the CDR3 is TGTGCCATCGGAGGGACTGGTACCTACCCACCCAATGAGCAGTTCTTC. This sequence encodes CAIGGTGTYPPNEQFF.

The J gene is TRBJ2-3, the V gene TRBV7-3, with 9 bases identical to TRBD1. There are 18 residues in the CDR3. Germline CDR1 is SGHTA and CDR2 is FQGTGA. Germline trimming cut 0 bases from V and 3 bases from J; bases unmatched to any gene: 10. The CDR3 DNA sequence: TGTGCCAGCAGCTTAACCCCCCCCGGGACAGGGAGGACAGATACGCAGTATTTT. It codes for CASSLTPPGTGRTDTQYF.